This TCR beta chain was sequenced in a study of shared clonotypes between healthy human individuals. Study results and limitations: Non-shared clonotypes showed lower generation probabilities than clonotypes common to all four donors. For naive CD4 cells, approximately 4.7% of clonotypes were shared across a few donors.

For this clone: Its matching antigen is unknown.

Trimming removed 5 bases at V and 4 bases at J, with 18 bases between. CDR1 is MNHEY and CDR2 is SMNVEV in the germline V gene (reference sequence). The CDR3 consists of 15 residues. It was across several immunoSEQ plates that each subset's genomic DNA was evenly split. Per the original data handling: For the immunoSEQ data, sequences were junction-only without quality scores, so filtering differed. Assay: immunoSEQ multiplex PCR; the TCRdb copy retains only in-frame clones and omits some. The DNA was the basis for D and trimming; V, J and clone size are from that table. The sample consists of 2,500,000 or so clones, more than 85% of them appearing once.

The gene calls are TRBV27 and TRBJ2-7; TRBD1 or TRBD2 may be the D gene (5 bases each). The receptor was isolated from a man aged 18 to 30 in good health. Some clones in this sample may be carry-over from other donors' samples. The sequencing sample was made of naive CD4+ T cells from PBMCs. Subset noted: CD45RA+ positively selected. Here the CDR3 reads CASSPTYRDLYEQYF. The CDR3 bases are TGTGCCAGCAGTCCGACTTACCGGGACCTATACGAGCAGTACTTC.